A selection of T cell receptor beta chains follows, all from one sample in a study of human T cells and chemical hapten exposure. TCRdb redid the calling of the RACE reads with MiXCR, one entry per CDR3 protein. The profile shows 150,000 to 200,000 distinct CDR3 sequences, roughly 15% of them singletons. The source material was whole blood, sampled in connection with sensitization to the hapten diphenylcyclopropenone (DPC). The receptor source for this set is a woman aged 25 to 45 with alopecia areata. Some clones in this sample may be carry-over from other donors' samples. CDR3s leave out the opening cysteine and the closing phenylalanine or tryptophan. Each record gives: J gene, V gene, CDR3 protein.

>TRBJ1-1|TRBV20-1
SAFKGARGTEAF
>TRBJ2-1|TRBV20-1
SASPPPGTRDNEQF
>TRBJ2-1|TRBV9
ASSGDLGVDEQF
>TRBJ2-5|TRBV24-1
ATSGGSETQY
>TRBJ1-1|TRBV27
ASSLDWRAEAF
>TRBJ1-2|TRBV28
ASSTKQGANYGYT
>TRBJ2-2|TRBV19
ASSIGLAGGSYTGELF
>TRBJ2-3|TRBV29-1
SVGGIPDTQY
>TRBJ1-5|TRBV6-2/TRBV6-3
ASRPGQLYYQPQH
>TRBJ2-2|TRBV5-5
ASSPPNTAGELF
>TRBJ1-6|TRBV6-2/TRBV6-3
ASSRPNSYNSPLH
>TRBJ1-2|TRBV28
ASRPGLVTGGYT
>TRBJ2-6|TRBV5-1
ASSLGVSGANVLT
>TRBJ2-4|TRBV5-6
ASRDRVLAKNIQY
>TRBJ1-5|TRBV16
ASSLRQSNQPQH
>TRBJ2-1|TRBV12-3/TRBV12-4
ASSTWDRVGNEQF
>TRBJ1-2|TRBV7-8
ASSLWGIEGITYGYT
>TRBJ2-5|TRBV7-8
ASRDRAQETQY
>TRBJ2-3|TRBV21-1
ASSRGGRGTMGSTDTQY
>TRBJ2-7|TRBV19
ASSIVGGYTPYEQY
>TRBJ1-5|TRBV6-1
ASSEAGPDRRTLLSNQPQH
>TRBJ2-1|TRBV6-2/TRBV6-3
ASSYASNNEQF
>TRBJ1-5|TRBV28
ASSQTGRSRNQPQH
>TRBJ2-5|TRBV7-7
ASSPQTGGETQY
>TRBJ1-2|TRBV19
ASSILGTVGYT
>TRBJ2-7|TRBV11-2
ASSPTGTGRPEQY
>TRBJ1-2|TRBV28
ASSSPSGLYGYT
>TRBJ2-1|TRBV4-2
ASSQELAGGLEQF
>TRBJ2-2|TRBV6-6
ASRTSGRANTGELF
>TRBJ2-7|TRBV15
ATSRDVGDYEQY
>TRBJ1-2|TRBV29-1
SVLDNYGYT
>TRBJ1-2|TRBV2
ASSDAGQGATGYT
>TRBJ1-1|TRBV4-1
ASSQDSSGMTSLNTEAF
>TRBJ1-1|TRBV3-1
ASSPTGEVEAF
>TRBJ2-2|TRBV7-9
ASRPWDRGKPGELF
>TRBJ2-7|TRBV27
ASSLAGGTQY
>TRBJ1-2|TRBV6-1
ASSVDGQGGGYT
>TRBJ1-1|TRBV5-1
ASSFDGRNAVTEAF
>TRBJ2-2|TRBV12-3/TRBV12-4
ASSSRGGRGNRELF
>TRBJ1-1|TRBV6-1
ASNLGAQRTEAF
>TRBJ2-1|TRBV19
ASSIGFTSGRVDNEQF
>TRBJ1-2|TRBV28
ASSLPPGQGSYGYT
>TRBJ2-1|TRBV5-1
ASSRPGLARNEQF
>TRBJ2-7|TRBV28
ASSPERTGRREQY
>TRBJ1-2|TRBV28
ASSSDRWDGYT
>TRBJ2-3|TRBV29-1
SVDILAGVSQY
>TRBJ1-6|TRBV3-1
ASSQDRGSPLH
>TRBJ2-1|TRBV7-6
ASSLVPFSGGAYNEQF
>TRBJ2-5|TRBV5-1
ASSLGGTAGGQETQY
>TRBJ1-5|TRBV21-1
ASSKYNRGLSNQPQH
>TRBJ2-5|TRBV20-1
SARGLAGYQETQY
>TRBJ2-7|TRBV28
ASAFRTGVYEQY
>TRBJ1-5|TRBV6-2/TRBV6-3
ASSYRLEGQPQH
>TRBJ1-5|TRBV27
ASSPNILSNQPQH
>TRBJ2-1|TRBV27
ASSTRPPARF
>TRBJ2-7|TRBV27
ASSSRLKGVYEQY